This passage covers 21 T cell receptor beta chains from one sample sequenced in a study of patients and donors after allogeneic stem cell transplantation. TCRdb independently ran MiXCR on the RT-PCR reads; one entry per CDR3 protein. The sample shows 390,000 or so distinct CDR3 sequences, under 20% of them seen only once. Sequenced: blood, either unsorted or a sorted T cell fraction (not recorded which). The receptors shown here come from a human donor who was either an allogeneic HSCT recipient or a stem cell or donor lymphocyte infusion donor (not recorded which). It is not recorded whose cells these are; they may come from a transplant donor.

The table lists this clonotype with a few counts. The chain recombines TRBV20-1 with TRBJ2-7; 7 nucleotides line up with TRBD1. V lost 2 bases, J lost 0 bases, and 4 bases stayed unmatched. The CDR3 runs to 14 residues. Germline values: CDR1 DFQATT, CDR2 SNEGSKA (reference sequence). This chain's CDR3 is CSARPRDSSYEQYF. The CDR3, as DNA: TGCAGTGCTAGACCCCGGGACAGCTCCTACGAGCAGTACTTC.

The CDR3 DNA is TGTGCCACCAGTGATTTATTTTCTAGCACAGATACGCAGTATTTT. Encoded protein: CATSDLFSSTDTQYF. The rearrangement links TRBV24-1 to TRBJ2-3; D remains ambiguous. Looked up from germline, CDR1 is KGHDR and CDR2 is SFDVKD. Trimming left V 1 base short and J 0 bases short, with 7 bases between. This CDR3 has 15 residues.

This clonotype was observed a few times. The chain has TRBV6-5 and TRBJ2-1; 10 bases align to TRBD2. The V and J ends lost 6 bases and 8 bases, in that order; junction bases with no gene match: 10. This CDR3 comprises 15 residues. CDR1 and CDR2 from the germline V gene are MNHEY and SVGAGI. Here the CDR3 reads CASSYGLAEQYEQFF. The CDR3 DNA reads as TGTGCCAGCAGCTACGGACTAGCGGAGCAATATGAGCAGTTCTTC.

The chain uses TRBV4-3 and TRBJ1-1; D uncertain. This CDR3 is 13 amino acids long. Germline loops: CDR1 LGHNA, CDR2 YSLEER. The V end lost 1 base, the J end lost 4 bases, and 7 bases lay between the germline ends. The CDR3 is CASSQGIPTEAFF. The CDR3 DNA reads TGCGCCAGCAGCCAAGGCATACCCACTGAAGCTTTCTTT.

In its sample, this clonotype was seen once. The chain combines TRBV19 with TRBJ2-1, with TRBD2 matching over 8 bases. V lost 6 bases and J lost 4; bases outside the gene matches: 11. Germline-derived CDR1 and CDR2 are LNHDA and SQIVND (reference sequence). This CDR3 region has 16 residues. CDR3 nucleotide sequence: TGTGCCAGTAGCCCTATCAGCGGGGGAGTTTACAATGAGCAGTTCTTC. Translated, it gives CASSPISGGVYNEQFF.

Here the CDR3 reads CASRIGTLQKETQYF. The CDR3 nucleotides read TGTGCCAGCAGGATCGGGACACTTCAAAAAGAGACCCAGTACTTC. This chain uses TRBV6-2 or TRBV6-3 with TRBJ2-5; TRBD1 might be the D (6 bases). The CDR3 length is 15 residues. V was cut by 6 bases and J by 3 bases, with 17 bases left in between. From germline, CDR1 is MNHEY and CDR2 SVGEGT.

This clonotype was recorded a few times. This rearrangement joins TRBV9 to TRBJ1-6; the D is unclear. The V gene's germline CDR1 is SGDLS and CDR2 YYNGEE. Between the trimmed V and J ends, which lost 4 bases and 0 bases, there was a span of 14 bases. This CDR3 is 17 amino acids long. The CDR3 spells CASSPLGSSSYNSPLHF. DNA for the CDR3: TGTGCCAGCAGCCCGCTGGGTTCAAGCTCCTATAATTCACCCCTCCACTTT.

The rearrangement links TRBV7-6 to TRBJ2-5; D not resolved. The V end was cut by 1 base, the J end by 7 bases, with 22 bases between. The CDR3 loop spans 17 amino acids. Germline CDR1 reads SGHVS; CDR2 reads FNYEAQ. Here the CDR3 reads CASSLVDGRAAPGTQYF. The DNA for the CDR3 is TGTGCCAGCAGCTTAGTGGATGGTAGGGCCGCCCCCGGGACCCAGTACTTC.

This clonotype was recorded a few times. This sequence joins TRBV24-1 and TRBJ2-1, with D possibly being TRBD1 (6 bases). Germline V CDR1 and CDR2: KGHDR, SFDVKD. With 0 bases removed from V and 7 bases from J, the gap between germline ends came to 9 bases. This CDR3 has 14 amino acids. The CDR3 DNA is TGTGCCACCAGTGATTTGCAGGGGAGTAATGAGCAGTTCTTC. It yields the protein CATSDLQGSNEQFF.

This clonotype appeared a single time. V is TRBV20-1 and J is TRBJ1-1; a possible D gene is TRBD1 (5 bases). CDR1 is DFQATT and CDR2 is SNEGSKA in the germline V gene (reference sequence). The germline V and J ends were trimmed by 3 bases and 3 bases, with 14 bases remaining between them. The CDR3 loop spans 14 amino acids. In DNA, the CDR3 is TGCAGTGCTAGGGATCAGGGTTTTCACACTGAAGCTTTCTTT. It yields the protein CSARDQGFHTEAFF.

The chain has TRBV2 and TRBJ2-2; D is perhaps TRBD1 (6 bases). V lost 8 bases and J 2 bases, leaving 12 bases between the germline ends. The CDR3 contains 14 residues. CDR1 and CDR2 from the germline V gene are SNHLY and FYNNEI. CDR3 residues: CASGKDRNTGELFF. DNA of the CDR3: TGTGCCAGCGGAAAGGACAGAAACACCGGGGAGCTGTTTTTT. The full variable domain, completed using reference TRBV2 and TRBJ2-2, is EPEVTQTPSHQVTQMGQEVILRCVPISNHLYFYWYRQILGQKVEFLVSFYNNEISEKSEIFDDQFSVERPDGSNFTLKIRSTKLEDSAMYFCASGKDRNTGELFFGEGSRLTVL.

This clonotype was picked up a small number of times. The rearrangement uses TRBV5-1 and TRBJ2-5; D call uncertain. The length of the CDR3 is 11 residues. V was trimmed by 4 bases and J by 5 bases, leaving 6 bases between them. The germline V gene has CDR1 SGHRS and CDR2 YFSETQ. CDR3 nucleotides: TGCGCCAGCAGCGACGAGGAGACCCAGTACTTC. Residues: CASSDEETQYF.

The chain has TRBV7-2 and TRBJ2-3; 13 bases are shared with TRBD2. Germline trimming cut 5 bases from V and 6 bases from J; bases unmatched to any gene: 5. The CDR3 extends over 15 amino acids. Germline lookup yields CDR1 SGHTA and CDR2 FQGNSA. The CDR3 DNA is TGTGCCAGCAGCCTCCGACTAGCGGGGGGCGATACGCAGTATTTT. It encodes CASSLRLAGGDTQYF.

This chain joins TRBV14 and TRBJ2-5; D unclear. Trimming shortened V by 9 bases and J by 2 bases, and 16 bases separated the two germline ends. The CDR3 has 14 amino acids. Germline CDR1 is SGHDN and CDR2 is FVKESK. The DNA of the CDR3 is TGTGCCAGGGGCTTGAGACGCCGACAAGAGACCCAGTACTTC. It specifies CARGLRRRQETQYF.

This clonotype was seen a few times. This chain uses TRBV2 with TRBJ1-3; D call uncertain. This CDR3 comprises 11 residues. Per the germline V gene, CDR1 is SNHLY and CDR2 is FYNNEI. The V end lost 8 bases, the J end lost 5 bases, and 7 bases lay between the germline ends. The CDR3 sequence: CASVGRNTIYF. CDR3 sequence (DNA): TGTGCCAGCGTTGGGAGAAACACCATATATTTT.

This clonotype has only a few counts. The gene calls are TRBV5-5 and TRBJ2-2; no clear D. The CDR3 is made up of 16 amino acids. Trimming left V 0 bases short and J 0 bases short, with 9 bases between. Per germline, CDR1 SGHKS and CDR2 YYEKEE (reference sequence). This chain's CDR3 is CASSLDPFANTGELFF. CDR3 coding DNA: TGTGCCAGCAGCTTGGACCCCTTTGCGAACACCGGGGAGCTGTTTTTT.

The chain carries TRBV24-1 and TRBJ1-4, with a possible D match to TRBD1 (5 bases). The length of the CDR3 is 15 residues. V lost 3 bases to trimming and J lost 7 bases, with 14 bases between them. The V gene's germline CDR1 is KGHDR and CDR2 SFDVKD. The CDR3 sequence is CATSDSRGSGEKLFF. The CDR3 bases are TGTGCCACCAGTGATAGTAGGGGCAGTGGTGAAAAACTGTTTTTT.

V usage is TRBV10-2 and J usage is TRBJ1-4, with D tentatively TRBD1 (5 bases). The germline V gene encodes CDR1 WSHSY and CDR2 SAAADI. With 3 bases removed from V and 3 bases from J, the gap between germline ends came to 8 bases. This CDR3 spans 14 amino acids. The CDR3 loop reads CASSDGGANEKLFF. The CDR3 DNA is TGCGCCAGCAGTGATGGGGGAGCTAATGAAAAACTGTTTTTT.

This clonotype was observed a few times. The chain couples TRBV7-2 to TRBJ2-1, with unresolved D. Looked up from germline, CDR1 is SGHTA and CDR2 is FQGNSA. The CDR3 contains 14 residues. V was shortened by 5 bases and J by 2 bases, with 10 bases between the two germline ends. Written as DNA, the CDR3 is TGTGCCAGCAGCGCAGTCCCCCCCTACAATGAGCAGTTCTTC. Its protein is CASSAVPPYNEQFF. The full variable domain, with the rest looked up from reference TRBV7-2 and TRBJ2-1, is GAGVSQSPSNKVTEKGKDVELRCDPISGHTALYWYRQSLGQGLEFLIYFQGNSAPDKSGLPSDRFSAERTGGSVSTLTIQRTQQEDSAVYLCASSAVPPYNEQFFGPGTRLTVL.

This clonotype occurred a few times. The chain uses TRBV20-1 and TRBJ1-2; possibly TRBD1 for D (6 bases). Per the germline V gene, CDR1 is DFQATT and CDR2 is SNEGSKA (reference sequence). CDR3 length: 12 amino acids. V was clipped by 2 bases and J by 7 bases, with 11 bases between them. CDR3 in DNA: TGCAGTGCTAGATGGGGGGCCGGTGGCTACACCTTC. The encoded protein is CSARWGAGGYTF.

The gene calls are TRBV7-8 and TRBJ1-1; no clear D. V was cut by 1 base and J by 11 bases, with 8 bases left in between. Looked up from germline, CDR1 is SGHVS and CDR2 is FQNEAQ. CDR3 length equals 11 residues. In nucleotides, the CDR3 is TGTGCCAGCAGCTTAGGAAAGGTGGCTTTCTTT. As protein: CASSLGKVAFF.